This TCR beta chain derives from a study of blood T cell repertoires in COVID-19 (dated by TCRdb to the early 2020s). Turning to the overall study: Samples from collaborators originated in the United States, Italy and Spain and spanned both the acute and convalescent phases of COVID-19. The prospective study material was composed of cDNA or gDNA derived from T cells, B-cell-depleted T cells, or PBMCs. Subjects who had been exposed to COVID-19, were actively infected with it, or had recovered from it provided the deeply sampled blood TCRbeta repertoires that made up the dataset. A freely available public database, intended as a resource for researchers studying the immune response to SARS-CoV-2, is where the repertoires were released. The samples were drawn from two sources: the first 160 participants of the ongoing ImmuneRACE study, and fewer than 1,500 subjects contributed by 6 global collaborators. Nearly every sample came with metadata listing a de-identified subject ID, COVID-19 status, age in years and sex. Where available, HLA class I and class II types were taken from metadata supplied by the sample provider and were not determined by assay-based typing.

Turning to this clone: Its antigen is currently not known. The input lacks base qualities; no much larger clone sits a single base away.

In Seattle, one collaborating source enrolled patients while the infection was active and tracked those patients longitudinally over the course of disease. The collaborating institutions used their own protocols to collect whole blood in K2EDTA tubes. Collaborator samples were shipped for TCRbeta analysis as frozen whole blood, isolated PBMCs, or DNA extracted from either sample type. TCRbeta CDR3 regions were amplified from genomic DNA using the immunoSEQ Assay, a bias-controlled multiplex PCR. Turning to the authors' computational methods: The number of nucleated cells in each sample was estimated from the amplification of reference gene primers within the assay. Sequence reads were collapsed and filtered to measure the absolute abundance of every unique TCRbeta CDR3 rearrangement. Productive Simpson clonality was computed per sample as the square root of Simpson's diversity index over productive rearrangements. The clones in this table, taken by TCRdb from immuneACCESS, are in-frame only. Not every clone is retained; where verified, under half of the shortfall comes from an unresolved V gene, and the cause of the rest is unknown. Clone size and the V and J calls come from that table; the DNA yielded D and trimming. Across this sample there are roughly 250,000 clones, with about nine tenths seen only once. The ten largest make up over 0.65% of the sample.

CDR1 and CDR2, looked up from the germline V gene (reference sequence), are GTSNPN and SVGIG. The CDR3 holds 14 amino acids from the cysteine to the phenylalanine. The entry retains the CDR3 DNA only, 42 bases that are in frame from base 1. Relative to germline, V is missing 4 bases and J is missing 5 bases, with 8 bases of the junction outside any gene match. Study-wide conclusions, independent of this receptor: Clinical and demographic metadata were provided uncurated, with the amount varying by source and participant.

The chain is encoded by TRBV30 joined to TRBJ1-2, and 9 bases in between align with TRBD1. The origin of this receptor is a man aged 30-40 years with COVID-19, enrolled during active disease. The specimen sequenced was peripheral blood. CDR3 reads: CAWTGTGWMYGYTF. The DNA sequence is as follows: TGTGCCTGGACCGGGACAGGGTGGATGTATGGCTACACCTTC.